One sample yielded the 17 T cell receptor beta chains listed below, sequenced in a study of blood T cell repertoires in COVID-19. Assay: immunoSEQ multiplex PCR; the TCRdb copy retains only in-frame clones and omits some. The sample carries hundreds of thousands of clones, 85% to 90% recorded once. The sequenced sample was peripheral blood. These receptors all stem from a woman aged 50 to 65 with COVID-19, enrolled during active disease.

The gene calls are TRBV19 and TRBJ2-1; 9 nucleotides align to TRBD2. Germline lookup yields CDR1 LNHDA and CDR2 SQIVND (reference sequence). J was trimmed by 6 bases and V by 2 bases; bases with no gene match: 8. This CDR3 contains 16 residues. CDR3 sequence (DNA): TGTGCCAGTAGTATAAGCCTAGCGGGGTGGGGCAATGAGCAGTTCTTC. Translated: CASSISLAGWGNEQFF.

The J gene is TRBJ1-3, the V gene TRBV6-5; D remains ambiguous. Germline loops: CDR1 MNHEY, CDR2 SVGAGI. This CDR3 region has 12 residues. V dropped 6 bases and J dropped 2 bases, with 5 bases sitting between them. CDR3 sequence reads: CASSGTGNTIYF. In DNA, the CDR3 is TGTGCCAGCAGCGGGACTGGAAACACCATATATTTT.

The chain joins TRBV11-1 to TRBJ2-7, with 8 positions matching TRBD1. The germline V gene has CDR1 SGHAT and CDR2 FQDESV (reference sequence). V lost 5 bases, J lost 5 bases, and 8 bases stayed unmatched. CDR3 size: 14 residues. The CDR3 DNA sequence: TGTGCCAGCAGCCCCAGGACAGGGAGTGACGAGCAGTACTTC. The encoded protein is CASSPRTGSDEQYF.

The rearrangement joins TRBV15 to TRBJ2-1, with unresolved D. This CDR3 has 13 amino acids. Germline V lookup: CDR1 LNHNV, CDR2 YYDKDF (reference sequence). The germline V and J ends were trimmed by 5 bases and 8 bases, with 13 bases remaining between them. CDR3 coding DNA: TGTGCCACCAGCCTTTCCCTAGGATATGAGCAGTTCTTC. It translates to CATSLSLGYEQFF. Based on the CDR3 plus reference TRBV15 and TRBJ2-1, the full variable domain is DAMVIQNPRYQVTQFGKPVTLSCSQTLNHNVMYWYQQKSSQAPKLLFHYYDKDFNNEADTPDNFQSRRPNTSFCFLDIRSPGLGDTAMYLCATSLSLGYEQFFGPGTRLTVL.

The V and J genes are TRBV19 and TRBJ2-1; a weak D match, TRBD2 (5 bases). The CDR3 covers 15 residues. The germline gives CDR1 LNHDA, CDR2 SQIVND (reference sequence). Trimming took off 6 bases at V and 5 bases at J, with 17 bases between the two ends. The DNA of the CDR3 is TGTGCCAGTAGCATACGGACCGGGAAAGACAATGAGCAGTTCTTC. It specifies CASSIRTGKDNEQFF.

V gene TRBV4-1 combines with J gene TRBJ2-7, with TRBD1 identical over 7 bases. Per germline, CDR1 MGHRA and CDR2 YSYEKL. V was pared by 6 bases and J by 5 bases, with 16 bases of the junction left unmatched. The CDR3 loop spans 16 amino acids. CDR3 bases: TGCGCCAGCAGTCCAAACTCTGTGACAGGGTTCGACGAGCAGTACTTC. Translated: CASSPNSVTGFDEQYF.

This chain links TRBV21-1 with TRBJ1-2; TRBD1, the table's D call, lacks a check against the DNA. TRBV21-1 is a recognized pseudogene. This CDR3 has 14 amino acids. CDR3 amino acids: CATGQPILGYGYTF. In DNA, the CDR3 is TGTGCCACCGGACAGCCTATTCTCGGCTATGGCTACACCTTC.

V usage is TRBV6-5 and J usage is TRBJ1-4; D possibly corresponds to TRBD1 (5 bases). The germline gives CDR1 MNHEY, CDR2 SVGAGI. The V and J ends lost 0 bases and 8 bases respectively, with 10 bases between them. CDR3 length: 14 residues. CDR3 nucleotide sequence: TGTGCCAGCAGTTACTCAGGGGCAGGGGAAAAACTGTTTTTT. Translated: CASSYSGAGEKLFF.

The chain joins TRBV5-1 to TRBJ2-2, with a possible D match to TRBD2 (5 bases). The CDR3 runs to 13 residues. V was cut by 7 bases and J by 7 bases, with 14 bases left in between. Germline CDR1 is SGHRS and CDR2 is YFSETQ. The CDR3 DNA sequence: TGCGCCAGCGGGAGCAGTGGGGACGGGGAGCTGTTTTTT. Residues: CASGSSGDGELFF. Supplemented by reference TRBV5-1 and TRBJ2-2, the full variable domain reads KAGVTQTPRYLIKTRGQQVTLSCSPISGHRSVSWYQQTPGQGLQFLFEYFSETQRNKGNFPGRFSGRQFSNSRSEMNVSTLELGDSALYLCASGSSGDGELFFGEGSRLTVL.

The chain combines TRBV3-1 (or the pseudogene TRBV3-2) with TRBJ2-7; tentatively, D is TRBD2 (5 bases). With 3 bases removed from V and 5 bases from J, the gap between germline ends came to 11 bases. CDR1 and CDR2 from the germline V gene are LGHDT and YNNKEL (reference sequence). This CDR3 spans 13 amino acids. As DNA, the CDR3 is TGTGCCAGCAGCCACCACGGGGAAAACGAGCAGTACTTC. Protein: CASSHHGENEQYF.

The chain carries TRBV4-1 and TRBJ2-5; unclear D gene. CDR1 and CDR2 from the germline V gene are MGHRA and YSYEKL. This CDR3 has 14 residues. Trimming shortened V by 0 bases and J by 4 bases, and 9 bases separated the two germline ends. DNA for the CDR3: TGCGCCAGCAGCCAAGATGTAGTCCCAGAGACCCAGTACTTC. Its protein product is CASSQDVVPETQYF.

The CDR3 bases are TGTGCCAGCAGGGGAGGACGGAACTATGGCTACACCTTC. This gives the protein CASRGGRNYGYTF. This rearrangement joins TRBV12-3 or TRBV12-4 to TRBJ1-2; D is unresolved. The V gene lost 6 bases and the J gene lost 2 bases, with 10 bases spanning the gap. This CDR3 spans 13 amino acids.

The chain carries TRBV30 and TRBJ1-4; 7 nucleotides agree with TRBD1. Germline assignment: CDR1 GTSNPN and CDR2 SVGIG (reference sequence). V shed 8 bases and J 6 bases; nucleotides not matched to a gene: 6. CDR3 length: 12 amino acids. CDR3 loop: CATGQQHEKLFF. CDR3 DNA sequence: TGTGCCACGGGACAGCAACATGAAAAACTGTTTTTT.

Of note for this clone: One end of the junction varies from germline; a read error may be responsible. The V gene is TRBV4-2, the J gene TRBJ2-4; 9 bases align to TRBD1. Germline V CDR1 and CDR2: LGHNA, YNFKEQ. This CDR3 has 14 amino acids. The CDR3 sequence: CASSQAPSGTGLDF. The CDR3 DNA follows: TGTGCCAGCAGCCAAGCTCCCTCCGGGACAGGGTTGGACTTC.

As regards this clone: The sample contains more than one DNA sequence encoding this CDR3. The chain employs TRBV7-2 and TRBJ2-3; D unclear. V lost 3 bases to trimming and J lost 2 bases, with 3 bases between them. The CDR3 is 12 amino acids. The germline CDR1 and CDR2 sequences are SGHTA and FQGNSA. The CDR3 loop is CASSFYTDTQYF. The CDR3 nucleotides read TGTGCCAGCAGCTTTTACACAGATACGCAGTATTTT.

There are a few counts of this clone. The gene calls are TRBV27 and TRBJ2-7; maybe TRBD2 (5 bases). V was pared by 4 bases and J by 6 bases, with 19 bases between. In germline, CDR1 is MNHEY, CDR2 SMNVEV (reference sequence). This CDR3 has 15 residues. The CDR3 reads CASSSPGLDGGEQYF. The DNA for the CDR3 is TGTGCCAGCAGTTCTCCCGGACTGGATGGAGGCGAGCAGTACTTC.

This clone was seen once. The rearrangement links TRBV5-4 to TRBJ2-1; 9 nucleotides align to TRBD2. From germline, CDR1 is SGHNT and CDR2 YYREEE (reference sequence). This CDR3 region has 15 residues. V was clipped by 0 bases and J by 7 bases; unmatched bases: 5. CDR3 in DNA: TGTGCCAGCAGCTTGGGGGGACTAGCTCTAAATGAGCAGTTCTTC. Translated, it gives CASSLGGLALNEQFF.